This T cell receptor (beta chain) is drawn from a study of identical twins. Findings and limits, study-wide: The models systematically underestimated how much out-of-frame TCR alpha was shared in monozygotic twins. Analyses of zero insertions could, in part, be confounded by invariant MAIT and iNKT cells.

Concerning this clonotype itself: What it binds is not known.

TCRdb passed the 5' RACE reads through MiXCR, listing each CDR3 protein once. The sample consists of about 890,000 distinct CDR3 sequences, around 12% of them appearing once. The CDR3 is 21 residues long. Germline V gene data show CDR1 as MNHEY and CDR2 as SVGEGT. V was clipped by 5 bases and J by 0 bases; unmatched bases: 14. The same specimen was also included in a second study, on yellow fever vaccine responses in identical twins.

The TCR was taken from a young woman in good health. Sequenced sample: PBMCs. The V call is TRBV6-2 or TRBV6-3, the J call TRBJ2-1; 15 bases map to TRBD2. CDR3 in amino acids: CASSPTRTSGRAYNSYNEQFF. Here the CDR3 DNA reads TGTGCCAGCAGTCCCACCCGGACTAGCGGGAGGGCCTACAACTCCTACAATGAGCAGTTCTTC.